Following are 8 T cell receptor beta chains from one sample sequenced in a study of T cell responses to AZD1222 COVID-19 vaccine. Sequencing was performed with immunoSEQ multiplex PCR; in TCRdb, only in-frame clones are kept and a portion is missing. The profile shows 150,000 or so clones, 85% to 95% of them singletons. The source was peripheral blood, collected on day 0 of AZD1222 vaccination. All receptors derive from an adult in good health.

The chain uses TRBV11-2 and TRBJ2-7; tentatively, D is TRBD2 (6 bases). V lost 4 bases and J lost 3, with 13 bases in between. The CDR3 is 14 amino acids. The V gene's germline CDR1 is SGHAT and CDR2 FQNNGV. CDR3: CASSSPTRLYEQYF. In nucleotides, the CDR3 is TGTGCCAGCAGCTCCCCGACTAGGCTCTACGAGCAGTACTTC.

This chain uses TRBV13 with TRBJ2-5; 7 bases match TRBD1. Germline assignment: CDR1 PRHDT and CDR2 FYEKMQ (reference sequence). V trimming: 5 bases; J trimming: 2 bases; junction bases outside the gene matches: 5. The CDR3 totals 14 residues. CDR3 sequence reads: CASSRTGQQETQYF. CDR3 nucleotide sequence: TGTGCCAGCAGCCGTACGGGACAGCAAGAGACCCAGTACTTC.

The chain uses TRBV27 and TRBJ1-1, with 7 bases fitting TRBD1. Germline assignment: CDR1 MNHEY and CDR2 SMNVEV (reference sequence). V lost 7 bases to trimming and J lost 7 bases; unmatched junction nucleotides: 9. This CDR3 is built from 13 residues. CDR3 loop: CASTVNRGGEAFF. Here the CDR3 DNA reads TGTGCCAGCACCGTTAACAGGGGCGGTGAAGCTTTCTTT.

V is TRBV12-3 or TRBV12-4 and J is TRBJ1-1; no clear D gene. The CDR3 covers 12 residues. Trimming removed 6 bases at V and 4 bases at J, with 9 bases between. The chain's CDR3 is CASSPLSTEAFF. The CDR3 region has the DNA TGTGCCAGCAGCCCTCTGAGCACTGAAGCTTTCTTT.

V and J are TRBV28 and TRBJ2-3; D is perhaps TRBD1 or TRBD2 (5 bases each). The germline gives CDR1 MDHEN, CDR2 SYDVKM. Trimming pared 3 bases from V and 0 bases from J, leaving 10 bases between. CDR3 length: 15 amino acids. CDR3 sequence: CASSFRDVSTDTQYF. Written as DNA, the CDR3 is TGTGCCAGCAGTTTCCGGGACGTTAGCACAGATACGCAGTATTTT.

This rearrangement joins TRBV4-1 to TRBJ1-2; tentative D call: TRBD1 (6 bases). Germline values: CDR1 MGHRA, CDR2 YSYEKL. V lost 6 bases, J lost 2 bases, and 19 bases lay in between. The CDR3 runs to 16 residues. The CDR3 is CASRQRADSSNYGYTF. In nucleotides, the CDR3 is TGCGCCAGCAGGCAACGGGCGGACAGTTCAAACTATGGCTACACCTTC.

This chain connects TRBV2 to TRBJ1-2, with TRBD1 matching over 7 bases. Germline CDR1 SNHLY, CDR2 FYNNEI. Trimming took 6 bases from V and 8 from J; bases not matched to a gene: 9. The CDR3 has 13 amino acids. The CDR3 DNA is TGTGCCAGCAGGGGCCGACAGGGTATAGGCTACACCTTC. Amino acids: CASRGRQGIGYTF. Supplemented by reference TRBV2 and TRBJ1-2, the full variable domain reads EPEVTQTPSHQVTQMGQEVILRCVPISNHLYFYWYRQILGQKVEFLVSFYNNEISEKSEIFDDQFSVERPDGSNFTLKIRSTKLEDSAMYFCASRGRQGIGYTFGSGTRLTVV.

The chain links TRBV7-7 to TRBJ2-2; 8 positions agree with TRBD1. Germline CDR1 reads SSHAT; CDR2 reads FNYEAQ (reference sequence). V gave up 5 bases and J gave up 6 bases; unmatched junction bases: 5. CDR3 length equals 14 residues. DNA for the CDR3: TGTGCCAGCAGCCGGACAGGGATCCCCGGGGAGCTGTTTTTT. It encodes CASSRTGIPGELFF.